This T cell receptor beta chain was captured by sequencing in a study of PD-1 blockade in classical Hodgkin lymphoma. Findings and caveats of the study: Patients excluded were those beginning nivolumab under 1 year after ASCT.

On this clone itself: The antigen remains unidentified.

Some clones are missing from TCRdb's copy, which holds only in-frame ones; the method was immunoSEQ multiplex PCR. The sample yields about 46,000 clones, under 80% seen once. From germline, CDR1 is MDHEN and CDR2 SYDVKM. The CDR3 sequence is 16 residues long. Deletions cut 9 bases from V and 6 bases from J, with 26 bases between. The time point was: cycle 4 day 1 (C4D1), after less than 7 weeks of nivolumab. Every patient relapsed after autologous stem cell transplantation, and brentuximab vedotin exposure varied. The sequencing used peripheral blood mononuclear cells (PBMCs), collected before the fourth cycle of nivolumab. The V call is TRBV28, the J call TRBJ1-1; D is ambiguous. The sequence came from a human donor with classical Hodgkin lymphoma. CDR3 sequence: CASDRFSTPSSAEAFF. The CDR3 DNA reads TGTGCCAGTGATCGATTCAGTACCCCCAGCAGCGCTGAAGCTTTCTTT.